The clone carrying this T cell receptor (beta chain) turned up a few times. Its antigen remains unknown. This entry is derived from a study of T cell repertoires in cytomegalovirus infection. The germline CDR1 and CDR2 sequences are SGHTA and FQGTGA. This CDR3 contains 12 residues. The V gene lost 6 bases and the J gene lost 4 bases, with 10 bases spanning the gap. Whole-study results and caveats: Within the response measured ex vivo, HLA-C-restricted CMV-specific TCR beta clonotypes were dominant.

Each CDR3 protein is one row after TCRdb ran MiXCR on the reads. This table holds under 450,000 distinct CDR3 sequences, roughly a third found once. The TCR was taken from a human donor in good health (CMV status not recorded). Some clones in this sample may be carry-over from other donors' samples. The rearrangement joins TRBV7-3 to TRBJ2-7; D remains unclear. The sequencing used cultured PBMCs, collected from culture after CMV antigen stimulation. The CDR3 nucleotides read TGTGCCAGCAGTTCGGATGGGTACGAGCAGTACTTC. It specifies CASSSDGYEQYF. Full variable domain (missing parts from reference TRBV7-3 and TRBJ2-7): GAGVSQTPSNKVTEKGKYVELRCDPISGHTALYWYRQSLGQGPEFLIYFQGTGAADDSGLPNDRFFAVRPEGSVSTLKIQRTERGDSAVYLCASSSDGYEQYFGPGTRLTVT.